This T cell receptor (beta chain) stems from a study of shared clonotypes between healthy human individuals. Original analysis: Filtering of immunoSEQ junctional sequences could not match full-length read filtering. The protocol was immunoSEQ multiplex PCR, while the TCRdb copy is restricted to in-frame clones and leaves out a portion. D and trimming were read from the DNA, whereas the V and J calls and clone size are those reported in that table. The table has 300,000 to 350,000 clones, over 70% seen once; the top ten hold more than 9%. Per the germline V gene, CDR1 is MNHEY and CDR2 is SVGAGI. CDR3 size: 15 residues. V shed 0 bases, J shed 5 bases, and the junction held 2 bases outside the gene matches.

This clonotype originated in a man aged 25 to 45 in good health. Sample: memory CD4+ T cells sorted from blood. As to subset: CD45RA-negative fraction. The chain combines TRBV6-5 with TRBJ2-1, with 9 positions matching TRBD2. As DNA, the CDR3 is TGTGCCAGCAGTTACTCTGCTAGCGGGGACAATGAGCAGTTCTTC. It codes for CASSYSASGDNEQFF.